This T cell receptor beta chain derives from a study of regulatory T cells in long-lasting Graves disease. Sequencing libraries for TCR beta were prepared with iRepertoire HTBI primers and Arm-PCR of CDR3 regions. In TCRdb, the multiplex PCR reads were re-called with MiXCR into one record per CDR3 protein. Of 550,000 or so distinct CDR3 sequences in the sample, around 12% were seen once. Time point here: newly diagnosed GD, antithyroid drugs for less than 3 months. PBMC-derived RNA was used for the TCR library. The same data also went into a second study, on T cells in Graves' hyperthyroidism and ophthalmopathy.

The sample consisted of peripheral blood mononuclear cells (PBMCs), taken at new diagnosis, from a patient treated with antithyroid drugs. This receptor was taken from a woman in her twenties or thirties with Graves disease.

CDR3 sequence reads: CASSPRPGGTHLYEQYF. The CDR3 bases are TGTGCCAGCAGCCCTAGGCCAGGCGGGACGCACTTATACGAGCAGTACTTC. The J gene is TRBJ2-7, the V gene TRBV11-3; D is possibly TRBD2 (6 bases). CDR3 length: 17 amino acids. The germline V and J ends were trimmed by 5 bases and 4 bases, with 24 bases remaining between them. Germline V CDR1 and CDR2: SGHNT, YENEEA.